The next 15 T cell receptor beta chains were all read from a single sample in a study of blood T cells in healthy people across ages. Using a J-beta primer mix together with a sample-barcoded 5' primer, a second PCR was run for about 6 to 11 cycles. TCRdb processed the 5' RACE reads anew with MiXCR; each CDR3 protein has one entry. There are approximately 810,000 distinct CDR3 sequences in the sample; around 28% occur only once, and roughly a sixth lies in the top ten. Sequencing input: blood. The receptor source for this set is a woman older than 75 in good health.

In this sample, this clonotype turned up many times. The gene calls are TRBV27 and TRBJ2-5, with 10 nucleotides matching TRBD1. CDR3 size: 16 residues. Trimming took 4 bases from V and 7 from J; bases not matched to a gene: 12. Germline loops: CDR1 MNHEY, CDR2 SMNVEV (reference sequence). CDR3 coding DNA: TGTGCCAGCAGTTCCCAGACAGGGGGCACGTACGGGACCCAGTACTTC. Amino acid sequence: CASSSQTGGTYGTQYF.

In its sample, this clonotype was seen a few times. This sequence joins TRBV18 and TRBJ2-5; the match to TRBD1 covers 11 bases. CDR3 length equals 15 residues. The trim removed 3 bases at V and 3 bases at J, leaving 3 bases unmatched. Germline V gene data show CDR1 as KGHSH and CDR2 as LQKENI. DNA of the CDR3: TGTGCCAGCTCACCGCAGGGACAGGGGGAAGAGACCCAGTACTTC. It translates to CASSPQGQGEETQYF.

As concerns this clonotype: One base away lies a much larger clone, so this may be a sequencing read error. The rearrangement links TRBV7-2 to TRBJ2-7, with 11 bases identical to TRBD2. The CDR3 is 15 amino acids. V lost 5 bases to trimming and J lost 7 bases; unmatched junction nucleotides: 10. In germline, CDR1 is SGHTA, CDR2 FQGNSA. CDR3 region: CASSHTSGGYNEQYF. Written as DNA, the CDR3 is TGTGCCAGCAGCCATACTAGCGGGGGTTACAATGAGCAGTACTTC.

This clonotype was observed a handful of times. This chain connects TRBV6-2 or TRBV6-3 to TRBJ1-6, with 7 positions matching TRBD1. V shed 6 bases, J shed 9 bases, and the junction held 8 bases outside the gene matches. Germline V gene data show CDR1 as MNHEY and CDR2 as SVGEGT. The CDR3 runs to 14 residues. CDR3 DNA sequence: TGTGCCAGCAGGCTAACGGGACAGCTTTCACCCCTCCACTTT. Protein: CASRLTGQLSPLHF.

This chain links TRBV7-9 with TRBJ2-7; 10 bases match TRBD2. V lost 3 bases and J lost 6; bases outside the gene matches: 8. This CDR3 contains 15 residues. Germline loops: CDR1 SEHNR, CDR2 FQNEAQ (reference sequence). CDR3 loop: CASSLSLAGSGEQYF. CDR3 bases: TGTGCCAGCAGCTTGTCACTAGCGGGAAGTGGCGAGCAGTACTTC.

At least ten counts were recorded for this clonotype. The chain links TRBV9 to TRBJ2-7, with 10 nucleotides matching TRBD1. V lost 0 bases, J lost 0 bases, and 3 bases stayed unmatched. The CDR3 spans 16 residues. CDR1 is SGDLS, CDR2 YYNGEE, per germline. Written as DNA, the CDR3 is TGTGCCAGCAGCGTAGGGACAGGGGGTGGCTCCTACGAGCAGTACTTC. Encoded protein: CASSVGTGGGSYEQYF.

This chain links TRBV4-3 with TRBJ1-4; weak D call: TRBD1 (5 bases). This CDR3 is built from 16 residues. Between the trimmed V and J ends, which lost 0 bases and 2 bases, there was a span of 10 bases. Germline CDR1 and CDR2: LGHNA and YSLEER. CDR3 loop: CASSQDRGVTNEKLFF. CDR3 in DNA: TGCGCCAGCAGCCAAGATAGAGGGGTCACTAATGAAAAACTGTTTTTT.

In its sample, this clonotype was seen a few times. The chain combines TRBV6-5 with TRBJ2-2; D possibly corresponds to TRBD1 (6 bases). Germline V CDR1 and CDR2: MNHEY, SVGAGI. The CDR3 sequence is 15 residues long. With 8 bases removed from V and 6 bases from J, the gap between germline ends came to 19 bases. The CDR3 coding sequence is TGTGCCAGCGGAACTCAGGGGTTCCCGGCCGGGGAGCTGTTTTTT. The encoded protein is CASGTQGFPAGELFF.

Details on this clonotype: A much more abundant neighbour one base away suggests this may be a read error. The chain recombines TRBV6-2 or TRBV6-3 with TRBJ1-1; TRBD1 is a possible D gene (6 bases). V shed 4 bases and J shed 1 base, with 7 bases lying between them. Germline V lookup: CDR1 MNHEY, CDR2 SVGEGT. The CDR3 is 13 amino acids. The CDR3 is CASSWGANTEAFF. In nucleotides, the CDR3 is TGTGCCAGCAGTTGGGGGGCGAACACTGAAGCTTTCTTT.

This clonotype was counted a single time. This chain joins TRBV20-1 and TRBJ2-3; 10 nucleotides line up with TRBD1. The germline V gene has CDR1 DFQATT and CDR2 SNEGSKA (reference sequence). After removal of 1 base from V and 2 bases from J, the junction contained 3 bases not matched to a gene. The CDR3 consists of 15 residues. For the CDR3, the DNA is TGCAGTGCTAGAGTTGGGACAGGGGTCACAGATACGCAGTATTTT. This translates into CSARVGTGVTDTQYF.

Concerning this clonotype itself: Being one base from a much bigger clone, this may be a read error. CDR3 loop: CASRYTSGADNEQFF. The CDR3 DNA reads TGTGCCAGCAGATACACTAGCGGGGCCGACAATGAGCAGTTCTTC. The chain combines TRBV11-2 with TRBJ2-1; 10 bases align to TRBD2. Germline values: CDR1 SGHAT, CDR2 FQNNGV. The CDR3 has 15 amino acids. The junction had 7 bases not matched to a gene; V was cut back by 6 bases and J by 5 bases.

This clonotype was counted many times. A much larger clonotype is one base distant, so this may be a read error. The chain is built from TRBV29-1 and TRBJ2-1; 7 bases match TRBD1. CDR1 and CDR2 from the germline V gene are SQVTM and ANQGSEA. The junction had 8 bases not matched to a gene; V was cut back by 8 bases and J by 7 bases. The CDR3 contains 12 residues. CDR3 residues: CSLRTGSNEQFF. Here the CDR3 DNA reads TGCAGCTTGCGGACAGGTTCTAATGAGCAGTTCTTC.

The genes are TRBV5-1 and TRBJ2-5, with D possibly called TRBD1 or TRBD2 (6 bases each). The length of the CDR3 is 14 residues. Germline values: CDR1 SGHRS, CDR2 YFSETQ. The germline V and J ends were trimmed by 6 bases and 11 bases, with 23 bases remaining between them. In DNA form, the CDR3 reads TGCGCCAGCAATCAACGGGGGCTTTACAATAAGCAGTACTTC. Encoded protein: CASNQRGLYNKQYF.

The table lists this clonotype with a few counts. The chain links TRBV7-2 to TRBJ2-2; D is unclear. Germline V CDR1 and CDR2: SGHTA, FQGNSA. The CDR3 is 17 amino acids. Trimming took 2 bases from V and 0 from J, leaving 13 bases between them. CDR3 residues: CASSLSPTVANTGELFF. CDR3 nucleotides: TGTGCCAGCAGCTTATCGCCTACGGTTGCGAACACCGGGGAGCTGTTTTTT.

This clonotype was observed at least ten times. This chain joins TRBV4-2 and TRBJ2-3, with TRBD2 matching 8 bases. Germline CDR1 reads LGHNA; CDR2 reads YNFKEQ. J gave up 2 bases and V 1 base, and 5 bases lay outside the gene matches. There are 16 residues in the CDR3. In DNA, the CDR3 is TGTGCCAGCAGCCAAGTCGGGGGGGCGTACACAGATACGCAGTATTTT. Residues: CASSQVGGAYTDTQYF.